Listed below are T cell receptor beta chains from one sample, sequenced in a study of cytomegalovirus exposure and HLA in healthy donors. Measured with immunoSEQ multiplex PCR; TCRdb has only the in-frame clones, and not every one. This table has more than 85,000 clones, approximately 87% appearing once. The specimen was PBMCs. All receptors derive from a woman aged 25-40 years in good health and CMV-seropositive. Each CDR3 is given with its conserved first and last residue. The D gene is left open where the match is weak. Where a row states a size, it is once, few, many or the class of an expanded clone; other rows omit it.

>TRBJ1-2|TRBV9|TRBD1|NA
TGTGCCAGCAGTCAGGGGGCAGGGCACTATGGCTACACCTTC
CASSQGAGHYGYTF
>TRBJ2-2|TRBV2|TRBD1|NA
TGTGCCAGCAATCCGGGACAGGGGATTGGCACCGGGGAGCTGTTTTTT
CASNPGQGIGTGELFF
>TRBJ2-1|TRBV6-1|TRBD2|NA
TGTGCCAGCAGCGCTAGCGGGAGAAGTGTGGATGAGCAGTTCTTC
CASSASGRSVDEQFF
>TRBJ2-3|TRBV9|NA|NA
TGTGCCAGCAGCGCGCGAGGGTTAGCAGATACGCAGTATTTT
CASSARGLADTQYF
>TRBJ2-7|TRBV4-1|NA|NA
TGCGCCAGCAGCCAAGAGCAGGGGGAGGCCTACGAGCAGTACTTC
CASSQEQGEAYEQYF
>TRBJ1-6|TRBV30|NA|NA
TGTGCCTGGAGTAGAGGGACCTATAATTCACCCCTCCACTTT
CAWSRGTYNSPLHF
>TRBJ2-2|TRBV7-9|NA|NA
TGTGCCAGCAGCGTCAAGGGAGCGGACACCGGGGAGCTGTTTTTT
CASSVKGADTGELFF
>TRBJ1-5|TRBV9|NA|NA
TGTGCCAGCAGCGTAGAAAGGGGGGGCTATAGCAATCAGCCCCAGCATTTT
CASSVERGGYSNQPQHF
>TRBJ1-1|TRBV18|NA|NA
TGTGCCAGCTCACCCCCGGGGTCCGGCACTGAAGCTTTCTTT
CASSPPGSGTEAFF
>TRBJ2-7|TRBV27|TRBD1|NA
TGTGCCAGCAGTCGGAACAGGGGCTACGAGCAGTACTTC
CASSRNRGYEQYF
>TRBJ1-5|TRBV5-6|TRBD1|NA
TGTGCCAGCAGCTTGGCGACAGGGGCGAGCAATCAGCCCCAGCATTTT
CASSLATGASNQPQHF
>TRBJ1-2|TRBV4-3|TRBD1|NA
TGCGCCAGCAGCCAAGCCAGGGGGAACTATGGCTACACCTTC
CASSQARGNYGYTF
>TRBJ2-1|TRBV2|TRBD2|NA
TGTGCCAGCACTCTAAGCGGGGGGAATGAGCAGTTCTTC
CASTLSGGNEQFF
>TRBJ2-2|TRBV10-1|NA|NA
TGCGCCAGCAGTCCCGGGGTCTACCACCCCGGGGAGCTGTTTTTT
CASSPGVYHPGELFF
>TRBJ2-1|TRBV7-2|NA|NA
TGTGCCAGCAGCTTAACGTGGACACCGGATAGCAATGAGCAGTTCTTC
CASSLTWTPDSNEQFF
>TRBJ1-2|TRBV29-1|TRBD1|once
TGCAGCGCCCTGGACAGGGGCAGGGGAGTGGGGGGCTACACCTTC
CSALDRGRGVGGYTF
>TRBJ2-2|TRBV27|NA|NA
TGTGCCAGCAGTTTCTGGCAGGGGACGGGCACCGGGGAGCTGTTTTTT
CASSFWQGTGTGELFF
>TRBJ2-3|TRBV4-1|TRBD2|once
TGCGCCAGCAGCCACCTGCCCCCTGCGGGAGTCATCACAGATACGCAGTATTTT
CASSHLPPAGVITDTQYF
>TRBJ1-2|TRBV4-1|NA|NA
TGCGCCAGCAGCCAACCGGGACAAGTTCTCTATGGCTACACCTTC
CASSQPGQVLYGYTF